The present T cell receptor beta chain was sequenced within a study of T cell repertoires in cytomegalovirus infection. This clonotype was seen only a few times. Its cognate antigen is unknown. Each CDR3 protein gets one entry after TCRdb re-called the reads with MiXCR. The table has hundreds of thousands of distinct CDR3 sequences, approximately 32% seen once. The CDR3 totals 12 residues. Germline values: CDR1 ENHRY, CDR2 SYGVKD. The TCR sequence derives from a human donor in good health (CMV status not recorded). Some clones in this sample may be carry-over from other donors' samples. The chain uses TRBV10-3 and TRBJ2-1; the match to TRBD1 covers 7 bases. The material was cultured PBMCs, obtained from culture after CMV antigen stimulation. CDR3 protein: CATTGNYNEQFF. CDR3 DNA: TGTGCTACGACAGGGAATTACAATGAGCAGTTCTTC.